What follows are 19 T cell receptor beta chains derived from one specimen sequenced in a study of response to subunit inactivated influenza vaccine. TCRdb reanalysed the RT-PCR reads using MiXCR and keeps one entry per CDR3 protein. The sample shows about 650,000 distinct CDR3 sequences, around 15% of them seen only once. Specimen: PBMCs from blood, collected roughly 2 weeks before vaccination. The receptors come from a man aged 50 or older who received an inactivated influenza vaccine.

V usage is TRBV29-1 and J usage is TRBJ2-5; 10 positions agree with TRBD2. This CDR3 is built from 14 residues. J was trimmed by 2 bases and V by 3 bases; bases with no gene match: 3. The germline CDR1 and CDR2 sequences are SQVTM and ANQGSEA. The CDR3 reads CSVEQAGGQETQYF. The CDR3 nucleotides read TGCAGCGTTGAGCAAGCGGGAGGGCAAGAGACCCAGTACTTC.

This clonotype was seen ten or more times. The rearrangement uses TRBV28 and TRBJ2-2; D might be TRBD1 (5 bases). Germline V gives CDR1 MDHEN, CDR2 SYDVKM. CDR3 size: 13 residues. Trimming took off 5 bases at V and 8 bases at J, with 12 bases between the two ends. Written as DNA, the CDR3 is TGTGCCAGCAGTCTACCAGGGTTGGGGGAGCTGTTTTTT. Translated, it gives CASSLPGLGELFF.

This chain links TRBV10-3 with TRBJ2-7; possible D gene TRBD2, 5 bases. The germline CDR1 and CDR2 sequences are ENHRY and SYGVKD. V lost 3 bases, J lost 3 bases, and 9 bases lay in between. The CDR3 covers 13 residues. The CDR3 nucleotides are TGTGCCATCAGTGAAGAGCGGAGCTACGAGCAGTACTTC. Translated: CAISEERSYEQYF.

The table lists this clonotype with a few counts. The chain recombines TRBV28 with TRBJ2-5; D possibly corresponds to TRBD1 (6 bases). CDR3 length: 15 residues. CDR1 is MDHEN, CDR2 SYDVKM, per germline. V shed 6 bases and J shed 5 bases, with 19 bases lying between them. The CDR3 sequence is CASSPAGTGTETQYF. CDR3 nucleotides: TGTGCCAGCAGCCCGGCAGGAACAGGGACGGAGACCCAGTACTTC.

This clonotype was found a few times. V gene TRBV5-1 combines with J gene TRBJ2-3; tentatively, D is TRBD1 (5 bases). The CDR3 has 12 amino acids. Germline CDR1 and CDR2: SGHRS and YFSETQ. The ends were cut back, 4 bases at V and 6 bases at J, with 9 bases in the middle. CDR3 nucleotide sequence: TGCGCCAGCAGCCGCCCAGGGGATACGCAGTATTTT. As protein: CASSRPGDTQYF. The variable domain in full, with the rest retrieved from reference TRBV5-1 and TRBJ2-3, is KAGVTQTPRYLIKTRGQQVTLSCSPISGHRSVSWYQQTPGQGLQFLFEYFSETQRNKGNFPGRFSGRQFSNSRSEMNVSTLELGDSALYLCASSRPGDTQYFGPGTRLTVL.

This clonotype was seen at least ten times. The chain has TRBV3-1 and TRBJ1-2; no clear D. The CDR3 totals 14 residues. The ends were cut back, 1 base at V and 0 bases at J, with 6 bases in the middle. CDR1 and CDR2 (germline): LGHDT, YNNKEL (reference sequence). CDR3 nucleotides: TGTGCCAGCAGCCAAGGGAGTCCTAACTATGGCTACACCTTC. Translated, it gives CASSQGSPNYGYTF.

There are a few counts of this clonotype. V gene TRBV7-2 combines with J gene TRBJ2-1; tentatively, D is TRBD2 (7 bases). Germline CDR1 SGHTA, CDR2 FQGNSA. CDR3 length: 15 residues. The V and J ends lost 5 bases and 7 bases respectively, with 18 bases between them. CDR3 in amino acids: CASSRRGAIRNEQFF. The CDR3 DNA reads TGTGCCAGCAGCCGTCGGGGGGCCATCAGAAATGAGCAGTTCTTC.

The chain combines TRBV7-9 with TRBJ2-2; D remains ambiguous. The CDR3 sequence is 17 residues long. Deletions cut 2 bases from V and 1 base from J, with 14 bases between. Germline V CDR1 and CDR2: SEHNR, FQNEAQ (reference sequence). The CDR3 DNA reads as TGTGCCAGCAGCTTAATTTTTGTCCCAGGGAACACCGGGGAGCTGTTTTTT. It is translated as CASSLIFVPGNTGELFF.

The chain is built from TRBV11-1 and TRBJ2-6; tentative D call: TRBD1 (6 bases). The CDR3 contains 19 residues. Germline lookup yields CDR1 SGHAT and CDR2 FQDESV (reference sequence). V gave up 1 base and J gave up 2 bases, with 18 bases separating them. The CDR3 here is CASSLVRQQGTAGANVLTF. In nucleotides, the CDR3 is TGTGCCAGCAGCTTAGTTCGTCAACAGGGAACGGCTGGGGCCAACGTCCTGACTTTC.

In this sample, this clonotype turned up a few times. The chain couples TRBV13 to TRBJ2-3, with D hard to call. Germline assignment: CDR1 PRHDT and CDR2 FYEKMQ (reference sequence). V lost 1 base to trimming and J lost 4 bases, with 6 bases between them. CDR3 length equals 13 residues. CDR3 in DNA: TGTGCCAGCAGCTTAGATTGGGCAGATACGCAGTATTTT. Translation gives CASSLDWADTQYF.

The chain carries TRBV20-1 and TRBJ2-1; TRBD2 agrees at 7 bases. This CDR3 is 13 amino acids long. CDR1 DFQATT and CDR2 SNEGSKA come from the germline V gene (reference sequence). The V and J ends lost 1 base and 10 bases, in that order; junction bases with no gene match: 7. CDR3 coding DNA: TGCAGTGCTAGAGGGGCGGGAGTTCGGGAGCAGTTCTTC. This translates into CSARGAGVREQFF.

There are many counts of this clonotype. The V call is TRBV6-2 or TRBV6-3, the J call TRBJ2-2; D perhaps matches TRBD2 (5 bases). The germline gives CDR1 MNHEY, CDR2 SVGEGT. There are 16 residues in the CDR3. The V and J ends lost 4 bases and 2 bases respectively, with 14 bases between them. DNA for the CDR3: TGTGCCAGCAGTTTTGGACTCCGCCTAAACACCGGGGAGCTGTTTTTT. Amino acid sequence: CASSFGLRLNTGELFF.

CDR3 region: CATSGTGLTGELFF. The CDR3 nucleotides read TGTGCCACCAGCGGGACAGGGCTAACCGGGGAGCTGTTTTTT. This rearrangement joins TRBV24-1 to TRBJ2-2, with 9 bases matching TRBD1. The CDR3 extends over 14 amino acids. Germline V gene sequence: CDR1 KGHDR, CDR2 SFDVKD. V dropped 7 bases and J dropped 5; count of bases not matched to a gene: 4.

The V call is TRBV7-8, the J call TRBJ2-1; 9 bases map to TRBD2. The CDR3 length is 15 residues. The germline V gene encodes CDR1 SGHVS and CDR2 FQNEAQ. V shed 4 bases, J shed 7 bases, and the junction held 8 bases outside the gene matches. CDR3 in amino acids: CASSSSGTSRNEQFF. CDR3 sequence (DNA): TGTGCCAGCAGCTCCTCAGGGACTAGCAGAAATGAGCAGTTCTTC.

Many counts were recorded for this clonotype. This chain joins TRBV5-1 and TRBJ2-1; 8 nucleotides match TRBD2. Germline V CDR1 and CDR2: SGHRS, YFSETQ. J gave up 9 bases and V 0 bases, and 8 bases lay outside the gene matches. This CDR3 region has 15 residues. The CDR3 region is CASSLEGLDVSEQFF. The CDR3, as DNA: TGCGCCAGCAGCTTGGAGGGACTAGATGTGAGTGAGCAGTTCTTC.

This chain links TRBV18 with TRBJ1-2; D is uncertain. V lost 5 bases and J lost 7, with 8 bases in between. This CDR3 is built from 11 residues. Germline V gene sequence: CDR1 KGHSH, CDR2 LQKENI. CDR3: CASSEGAGYTF. CDR3 sequence (DNA): TGTGCCAGCTCAGAGGGTGCTGGCTACACCTTC.

The sample holds many counts of this clonotype. This sequence joins TRBV5-1 and TRBJ1-2; a possible D gene is TRBD1 (6 bases). Between the trimmed V and J ends, which lost 3 bases and 3 bases, there was a span of 9 bases. This CDR3 spans 13 amino acids. From germline, CDR1 is SGHRS and CDR2 YFSETQ. CDR3 amino acids: CASSSAGDYGYTF. The CDR3 bases are TGCGCCAGCAGCTCTGCAGGGGACTATGGCTACACCTTC. Full variable domain (missing parts from reference TRBV5-1 and TRBJ1-2): KAGVTQTPRYLIKTRGQQVTLSCSPISGHRSVSWYQQTPGQGLQFLFEYFSETQRNKGNFPGRFSGRQFSNSRSEMNVSTLELGDSALYLCASSSAGDYGYTFGSGTRLTVV.

This clonotype was counted between two and nine times. The V call is TRBV9, the J call TRBJ2-2, with 10 bases fitting TRBD2. Germline trimming cut 0 bases from V and 4 bases from J; bases unmatched to any gene: 15. Germline V CDR1 and CDR2: SGDLS, YYNGEE. The CDR3 is 20 amino acids. The CDR3 nucleotides read TGTGCCAGCAGCGTAGGGGCTAGCGGGAGATTGGGGGAACTCACCGGGGAGCTGTTTTTT. This encodes CASSVGASGRLGELTGELFF. The whole variable domain, filled in from reference TRBV9 and TRBJ2-2, reads DSGVTQTPKHLITATGQRVTLRCSPRSGDLSVYWYQQSLDQGLQFLIQYYNGEERAKGNILERFSAQQFPDLHSELNLSSLELGDSALYFCASSVGASGRLGELTGELFFGEGSRLTVL.

The chain employs TRBV11-2 and TRBJ2-5; 11 bases match TRBD2. From germline, CDR1 is SGHAT and CDR2 FQNNGV. The CDR3 is made up of 17 amino acids. J was trimmed by 3 bases and V by 5 bases; bases with no gene match: 11. The CDR3 protein is CASSHATSGISKETQYF. For the CDR3, the DNA is TGTGCCAGCAGCCACGCGACTAGCGGGATCTCTAAAGAGACCCAGTACTTC.